This T cell receptor (beta chain) was profiled in a study of shared clonotypes between healthy human individuals. At the level of the study: Three plates each covered CD4 naive and memory; CD8 naive two, CD8 memory one.

Assay execution proceeded at the deep level. Replicate PCRs from sorted subsets contained approximately 220 ng DNA, which is approximately 30,000 T cell genomes. TCRdb's copy holds only in-frame clones and misses some; the assay was immunoSEQ multiplex PCR. The table has around 1.9 million clones, more than 85% seen once. Comment on this clone: Other DNA sequences in the sample encode the same CDR3.

CD45RO-negative CD8 cells positively selected for CCR7 made up the naive population, which excluded terminally differentiated effector memory CD45RA+ cells. The sequenced material came from naive CD8+ T cells from PBMCs. This TCR came from a man aged 18 to 29 in good health. Some clones in this sample may be carry-over from other donors' samples.

In DNA, the CDR3 is TGTGCCAGCAGTTTGGCTAGCGGGACCTACGAGCAGTACTTC. It is translated as CASSLASGTYEQYF. The rearrangement links TRBV27 to TRBJ2-7, with TRBD2 matching 9 bases. Per germline, CDR1 MNHEY and CDR2 SMNVEV (reference sequence). Losses at the gene ends were 3 bases for V and 2 bases for J; bases not matched to a gene: 2. CDR3 size: 14 residues.